The present T cell receptor beta chain was sequenced within a study of blood T cells in healthy people across ages. Looking at the study overall: Capture via template switching afforded approximately one barcoded beta molecule per two T cells. Study outcomes and limitations: With unsorted PBMCs, a conclusive comparison of naive versus antigen-experienced cells was not possible.

A J-beta primer mix and a sample-barcoded 5' primer were used in a second PCR of roughly 6 to 12 cycles. Each cDNA molecule received a tag from a template-switch adaptor that had 12 random nucleotides. MiXCR, run by TCRdb on the 5' RACE reads, gives a single entry per CDR3 protein. The sample has 980,000 or so distinct CDR3 sequences; 48% are singletons. As for this clonotype: Its antigen is currently unknown.

CDR1 SGHTA and CDR2 FQGNSA come from the germline V gene. Trimming removed 2 bases from V and 4 bases from J, with 11 bases in between. The CDR3 length is 14 residues. The rearrangement links TRBV7-2 to TRBJ1-2, with D uncertain. Sequencing was carried out using blood. This TCR derives from a man younger than 40 in good health. Here the CDR3 DNA reads TGTGCCAGCAGCTTAAACCGGGATCGCTATGGCTACACCTTC. Protein product: CASSLNRDRYGYTF. Together with reference TRBV7-2 and TRBJ1-2, the CDR3 gives the full variable domain: GAGVSQSPSNKVTEKGKDVELRCDPISGHTALYWYRQSLGQGLEFLIYFQGNSAPDKSGLPSDRFSAERTGGSVSTLTIQRTQQEDSAVYLCASSLNRDRYGYTFGSGTRLTVV.